This T cell receptor (beta chain) was recovered during a study of shared clonotypes between healthy human individuals (TCRdb year 2020). A note on the overall study: A few men and a couple of women, aged 18 to 49 years, made up the cohort. For each donor, CD4 naive and CD4 memory were each given three plates, CD8 naive was given two plates, and CD8 memory was given one plate. To estimate repertoire size and how much clonotypes are shared between individuals, the study performed deep sequencing of blood TCR repertoires from about five healthy adults. Different laboratories and diverse techniques were used to prepare libraries and sequence TCR repertoires, to increase sequencing depth and limit assay-specific biases. Per donor, leukapheresis produced somewhere between about 0.9 and 9 billion PBMCs. What the work shows at the level of the full study, not this receptor alone: Only blood was sampled, and tissue TCR repertoires likely differ from those in blood. Estimated clonotype richness was generally larger for naive than for memory subsets. Compared with non-shared clonotypes, the clonotypes found in all four sorted-subset donors had higher generation probabilities. The genetic and exposure-history diversity represented was limited by the small number of donors. Based on pairwise subsampling, the degree of clonotype sharing among donors was expected to be affected by sequencing depth. Incomplete sequencing was indicated by rarefaction of sorted-subset datasets, despite the large sequencing depth. Across a few donors, roughly 5.1% of naive CD4, roughly 3.8% of naive CD8, about 2.3% of memory CD4, and approximately 0.4% of memory CD8 clonotypes were shared.

Points on this clone: Its target antigen remains unknown. Base qualities are not provided; no much larger clone lies one nucleotide away.

TCR CDR3 regions were amplified from genomic DNA by multiplex PCR using the deep immunoSEQ assay. Genomic DNA extracted from each cell subset was distributed evenly over all wells of several immunoSEQ 96-well plates, and each plate served as one replicate. For sorted subsets, each replicate PCR was loaded with 200 ng genomic DNA, equivalent to some 31,000 T cell genomes. Purified libraries were measured with a Qubit 3.0 fluorometer, size-checked on a Bioanalyzer 2100, and measured again with the KAPA Library Quantification kit. Every immunoSEQ 96-well plate was sequenced on a separate single-read 150-cycle Illumina NextSeq 550 flow cell. Turning to the authors' computational methods: The immunoSEQ output contained only junctional sequences without quality scores, so filtering could not match that applied to full-length reads. To assign V/J genes and CDR3, sequences were annotated using PyIR, a Python wrapper for IgBLAST v1.9, with IMGT germline references. Reads were filtered out if the reads had weak V/J assignments (E-value above 1e-6), no CDR3, stop codons, out-of-frame junctions, or ambiguous translated residues. V3J clonotypes were defined by identical inferred V gene, J gene, and CDR3 amino acid sequence. Percentage overlap between repertoires was calculated by dividing the number of shared unique clonotypes by the size of the smaller repertoire. Richness of each repertoire was evaluated using RTK rarefaction, the Chao1 estimator, and Recon v2.1 estimates of unobserved clonotypes. Generation probabilities were computed with OLGA for all TCRbeta clonotypes obtained by the gDNA method from a handful of donors. Held by TCRdb, this immuneACCESS table contains in-frame sequences only and omits some clones. Under half of the omission traces to an unresolved V gene where checked; the cause of the rest is unknown. V and J calls and clone size are given by that table; D and trimming were obtained from the DNA. The sample contains approximately 1.1 million clones, around 78% of them found a single time. Approximately 0.56% of the sample rests with the top ten.

The CDR3 holds 13 amino acids from the cysteine to the phenylalanine. The only DNA kept is the CDR3, 39 bases in frame from the first base. The germline V gene (reference sequence) supplies CDR1 LNHDA and CDR2 SQIVND. V is reduced by 3 bases and J by 9 bases, leaving a spacing of 12 bases between them. The donors were healthy, HIV-negative adults with no recently reported acute infections or vaccinations. Only Caucasian adults living in Nashville, Tennessee, USA were represented among the donors. Magnetic negative selection was used to enrich CD4+ T cells, after which naive cells were positively selected on CD45RA and the negative fraction became the memory subset. Blood was obtained by leukapheresis, after which PBMCs were separated by Ficoll-Histopaque density gradient centrifugation and cryopreserved in liquid nitrogen vapor phase. Analytical flow cytometry was used to check the purity and quantity of every magnetically sorted T cell population. Genomic DNA was isolated from every sorted fraction and measured by UV absorbance on a Nanodrop 2000c.

The sequence links TRBV19 to TRBJ1-5; the D gene assignment is ambiguous. The sequence was obtained from a man younger than 35 in good health. Some clones in this sample may be carry-over from other donors' samples. Sample: memory CD4+ T cells from PBMCs. Taken with the paper, the label for cell subset or site translates to: CD45RA-negative fraction. The CDR3 loop reads CASSIPPAAPQHF. The DNA sequence is as follows: TGTGCCAGTAGTATCCCCCCTGCAGCGCCCCAGCATTTT.